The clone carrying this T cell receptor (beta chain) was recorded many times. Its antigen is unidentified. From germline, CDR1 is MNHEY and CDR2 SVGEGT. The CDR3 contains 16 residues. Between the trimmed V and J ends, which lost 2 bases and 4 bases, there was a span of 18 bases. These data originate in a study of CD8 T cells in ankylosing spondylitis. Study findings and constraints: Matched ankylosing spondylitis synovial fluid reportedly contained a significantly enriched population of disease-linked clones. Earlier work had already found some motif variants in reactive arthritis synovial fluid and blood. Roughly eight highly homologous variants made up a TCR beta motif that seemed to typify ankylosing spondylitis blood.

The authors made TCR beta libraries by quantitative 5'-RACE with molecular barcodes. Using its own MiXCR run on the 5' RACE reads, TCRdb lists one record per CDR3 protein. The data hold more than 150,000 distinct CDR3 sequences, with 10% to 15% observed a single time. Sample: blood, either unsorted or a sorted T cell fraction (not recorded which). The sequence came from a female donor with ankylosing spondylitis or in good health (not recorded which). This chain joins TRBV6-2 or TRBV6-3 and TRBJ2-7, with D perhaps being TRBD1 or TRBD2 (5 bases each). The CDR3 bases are TGTGCCAGCAGTTACCGCCCTGGGGGTGTGGGATACGAGCAGTACTTC. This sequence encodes CASSYRPGGVGYEQYF.